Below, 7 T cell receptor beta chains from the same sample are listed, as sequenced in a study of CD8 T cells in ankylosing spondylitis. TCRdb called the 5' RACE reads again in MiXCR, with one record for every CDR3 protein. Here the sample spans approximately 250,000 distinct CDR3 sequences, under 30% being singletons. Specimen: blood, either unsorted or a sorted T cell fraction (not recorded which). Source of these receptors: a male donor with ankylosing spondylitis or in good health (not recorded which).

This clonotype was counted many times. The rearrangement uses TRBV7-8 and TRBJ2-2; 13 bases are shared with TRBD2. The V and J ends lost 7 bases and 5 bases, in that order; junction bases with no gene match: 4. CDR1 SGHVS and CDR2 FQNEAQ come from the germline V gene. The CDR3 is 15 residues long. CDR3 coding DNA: TGTGCCAGCAACGGACTAGCGGGGGTAACCGGGGAGCTGTTTTTT. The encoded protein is CASNGLAGVTGELFF. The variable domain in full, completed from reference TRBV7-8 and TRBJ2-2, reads GAGVSQSPRYKVAKRGQDVALRCDPISGHVSLFWYQQALGQGPEFLTYFQNEAQLDKSGLPSDRFFAERPEGSVSTLKIQRTQQEDSAVYLCASNGLAGVTGELFFGEGSRLTVL.

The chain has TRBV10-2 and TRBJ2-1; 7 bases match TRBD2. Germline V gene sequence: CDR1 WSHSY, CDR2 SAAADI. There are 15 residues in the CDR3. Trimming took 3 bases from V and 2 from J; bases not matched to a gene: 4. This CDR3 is CASSEDGGAYNEQFF. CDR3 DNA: TGCGCCAGCAGTGAAGATGGGGGGGCCTACAATGAGCAGTTCTTC.

The chain's CDR3 is CSARDLGRAQYEQYF. The DNA for the CDR3 is TGCAGTGCTAGAGATCTCGGTCGTGCCCAATACGAGCAGTACTTC. This chain uses TRBV20-1 with TRBJ2-7; D ambiguous. The V end was cut by 0 bases, the J end by 4 bases, with 16 bases between. The CDR3 covers 15 residues. Germline values: CDR1 DFQATT, CDR2 SNEGSKA (reference sequence).

As DNA, the CDR3 is TGTGCCAGCAGTCGACAGGGGAGGGTCACTGAAGCTTTCTTT. Translation: CASSRQGRVTEAFF. V usage is TRBV12-3 or TRBV12-4 and J usage is TRBJ1-1; 8 bases match TRBD1. The CDR3 is 14 amino acids. The V segment lost 5 bases and the J segment 4 bases; nucleotides outside the gene matches: 6.

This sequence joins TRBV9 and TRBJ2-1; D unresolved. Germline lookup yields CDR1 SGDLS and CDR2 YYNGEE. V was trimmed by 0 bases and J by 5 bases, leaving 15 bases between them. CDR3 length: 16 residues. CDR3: CASSVALATFNNEQFF. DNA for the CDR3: TGTGCCAGCAGCGTAGCTCTGGCTACATTTAACAATGAGCAGTTCTTC.

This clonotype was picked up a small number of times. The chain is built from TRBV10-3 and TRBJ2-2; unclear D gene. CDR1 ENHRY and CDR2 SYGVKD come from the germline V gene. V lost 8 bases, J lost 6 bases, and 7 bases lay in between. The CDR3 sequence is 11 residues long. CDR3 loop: CAIAHPGELFF. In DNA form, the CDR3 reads TGTGCCATCGCCCATCCCGGGGAGCTGTTTTTT.

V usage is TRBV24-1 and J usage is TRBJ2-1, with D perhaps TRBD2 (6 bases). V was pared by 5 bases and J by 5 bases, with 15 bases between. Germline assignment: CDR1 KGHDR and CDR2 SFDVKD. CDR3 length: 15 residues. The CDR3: CATSVPFGGDNEQFF. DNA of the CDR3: TGTGCCACCAGTGTCCCTTTTGGAGGGGACAATGAGCAGTTCTTC.